The rows below give T cell receptor beta chains drawn from one sample of a study of blood T cell repertoires in COVID-19. The assay was immunoSEQ multiplex PCR, and TCRdb's table has in-frame clones only and misses some. Of tens of thousands of clones listed, 80% to 90% are singletons. Material: peripheral blood. The receptor source for this set is a man aged 35 to 55 with acute or convalescent COVID-19. The conserved cysteine and the conserved F or W are not part of the CDR3 here.

CDR3: ASSPRVARHYSSTDTQY
J: TRBJ2-3
V: TRBV27

CDR3: ASGDGSQPQH
J: TRBJ1-5
V: TRBV2

CDR3: ASSSFRGSEKLF
J: TRBJ1-4
V: TRBV2

CDR3: ASSPVGVTNEKLF
J: TRBJ1-4
V: TRBV3-1/TRBV3-2

CDR3: ASSDRRASGDQPQH
J: TRBJ1-5
V: TRBV6-4

CDR3: ATSEDRLAGFTDTQY
J: TRBJ2-3
V: TRBV24-1

CDR3: ASSQAGGRNSPLH
J: TRBJ1-6
V: TRBV3-1/TRBV3-2

CDR3: ASSGGGKDYGYT
J: TRBJ1-2
V: TRBV6-5

CDR3: ASRGTGASWSGYT
J: TRBJ1-2
V: TRBV6-5

CDR3: ASSYRPGQGMGGYT
J: TRBJ1-2
V: TRBV6-6

CDR3: AISTGGNYGYT
J: TRBJ1-2
V: TRBV10-3

CDR3: ASSLGGFYEQY
J: TRBJ2-7
V: TRBV5-4

CDR3: ASGGGSYNEQF
J: TRBJ2-1
V: TRBV5-1

CDR3: ASSQDTKRGGTQY
J: TRBJ2-5
V: TRBV3-1/TRBV3-2

CDR3: ASSKTQGGYTIY
J: TRBJ1-3
V: TRBV21-1

CDR3: SAARGNTEAF
J: TRBJ1-1
V: TRBV29-1

CDR3: ASSRLAGENIQY
J: TRBJ2-4
V: TRBV3-1/TRBV3-2

CDR3: ASSYTGTETGDTIY
J: TRBJ1-3
V: TRBV2

CDR3: ASSMWEGSSYNEQF
J: TRBJ2-1
V: TRBV19

CDR3: ASSVRPGTSNNEQF
J: TRBJ2-1
V: TRBV6-1

CDR3: ASSPGTGGGSGELF
J: TRBJ2-2
V: TRBV5-6

CDR3: ASSQDRGEEKLF
J: TRBJ1-4
V: TRBV5-4

CDR3: ATSDSTVSNQPQH
J: TRBJ1-5
V: TRBV24-1

CDR3: ATSDPSTAEAF
J: TRBJ1-1
V: TRBV24-1

CDR3: ASRSGTGAYGYT
J: TRBJ1-2
V: TRBV2

CDR3: ASSPGLATTGELF
J: TRBJ2-2
V: TRBV4-1

CDR3: ASSESRLEVGYT
J: TRBJ1-2
V: TRBV25-1

CDR3: ASSPSAGNYGYT
J: TRBJ1-2
V: TRBV28

CDR3: ASSQPRQGRREVY
J: TRBJ1-6
V: TRBV4-1

CDR3: SVDREGNTGELF
J: TRBJ2-2
V: TRBV29-1

CDR3: ASSLTKLNTEAF
J: TRBJ1-1
V: TRBV5-4

CDR3: ASSDGGADEQY
J: TRBJ2-7
V: TRBV10-1

CDR3: ASSYSRLIDGYT
J: TRBJ1-2
V: TRBV6-5

CDR3: ASSYDTYTQY
J: TRBJ2-3
V: TRBV12-3/TRBV12-4

CDR3: SVDERGVRNEQF
J: TRBJ2-1
V: TRBV29-1

CDR3: ASTTGQNPQETQY
J: TRBJ2-5
V: TRBV9

CDR3: ASSSTMNTEAF
J: TRBJ1-1
V: TRBV14

CDR3: ASSRYVVADTEAF
J: TRBJ1-1
V: TRBV6-6

CDR3: ASRSKTSGGTDTQY
J: TRBJ2-3
V: TRBV11-3

CDR3: ATSREGTAYYGYT
J: TRBJ1-2
V: TRBV15

CDR3: ASSRSNQPQH
J: TRBJ1-5
V: TRBV19

CDR3: ASSLGWPGRGYT
J: TRBJ1-2
V: TRBV5-8

CDR3: AIRRQGQETQY
J: TRBJ2-5
V: TRBV10-3

CDR3: ASSKLQGGNEKLF
J: TRBJ1-4
V: TRBV3-1/TRBV3-2

CDR3: ASSQVPGLGAVAKNIQY
J: TRBJ2-4
V: TRBV4-1

CDR3: ASSLPTDTQY
J: TRBJ2-3
V: TRBV11-2

CDR3: ASSQLRNPNSPLH
J: TRBJ1-6
V: TRBV6-5

CDR3: ASSPGGRETQY
J: TRBJ2-5
V: TRBV3-1/TRBV3-2

CDR3: ATSPRGGNYGYT
J: TRBJ1-2
V: TRBV24-1

CDR3: ASSLVAGSANEKLF
J: TRBJ1-4
V: TRBV5-1

CDR3: ASSQVPGTGLLYGYT
J: TRBJ1-2
V: TRBV18